This T cell receptor beta chain was documented in a study of shared clonotypes between healthy human individuals. Sequenced by immunoSEQ multiplex PCR; TCRdb stores in-frame clones only, minus some. The table lists 2 million to 2.5 million clones, 85% to 95% of them singletons. Regarding this clone: Antigen unknown.

Trimming removed 4 bases from V and 8 bases from J; junction bases left unmatched: 9. The CDR3 is 14 residues long. The V gene's germline CDR1 is SGHRS and CDR2 YFSETQ. Naive CD8 cells were CD45RO-negative, positively selected for CCR7, excluding terminally differentiated effector memory CD45RA+ cells. Study-wide findings and caveats: Naive CD4 clonotypes overlapped across a few donors at about 5%.

The clonotype originates from a man aged 18-30 years in good health. The material sequenced was naive CD8+ T cells sorted from blood. V is TRBV5-1 and J is TRBJ2-1; 7 bases are a match to TRBD2. CDR3 sequence (DNA): TGCGCCAGCAGCCCCCCGACTGGGGGGGATGAGCAGTTCTTC. Translated: CASSPPTGGDEQFF.